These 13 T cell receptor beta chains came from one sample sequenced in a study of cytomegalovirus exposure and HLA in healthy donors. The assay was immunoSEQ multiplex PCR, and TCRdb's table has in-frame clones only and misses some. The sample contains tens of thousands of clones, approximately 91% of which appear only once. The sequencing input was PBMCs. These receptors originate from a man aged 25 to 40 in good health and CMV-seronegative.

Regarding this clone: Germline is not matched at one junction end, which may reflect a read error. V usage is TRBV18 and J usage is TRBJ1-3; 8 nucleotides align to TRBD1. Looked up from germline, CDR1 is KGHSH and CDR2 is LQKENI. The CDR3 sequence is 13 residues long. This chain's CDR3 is CASSRQVGQAENF. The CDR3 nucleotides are TGTGCCAGCTCACGGCAGGTGGGACAGGCCGAGAATTTT. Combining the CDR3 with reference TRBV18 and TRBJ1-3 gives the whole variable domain NAGVMQNPRHLVRRRGQEARLRCSPMKGHSHVYWYRQLPEEGLKFMVYLQKENIIDESGMPKERFSAEFPKEGPSILRIQQVVRGDSAAYFCASSRQVGQAENFGEGSWLTVV.

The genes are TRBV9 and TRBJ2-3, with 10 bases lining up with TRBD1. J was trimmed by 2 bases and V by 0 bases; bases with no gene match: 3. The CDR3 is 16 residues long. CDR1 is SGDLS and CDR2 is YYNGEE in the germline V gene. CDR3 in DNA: TGTGCCAGCAGCGTAGGCGGGACAGGGGTCACAGATACGCAGTATTTT. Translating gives CASSVGGTGVTDTQYF.

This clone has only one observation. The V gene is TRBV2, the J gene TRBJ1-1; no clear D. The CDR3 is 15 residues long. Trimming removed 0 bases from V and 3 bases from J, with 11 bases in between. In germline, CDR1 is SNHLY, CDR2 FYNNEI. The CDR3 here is CASSEAQGRDTEAFF. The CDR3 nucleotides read TGTGCCAGCAGTGAAGCGCAAGGGAGGGACACTGAAGCTTTCTTT. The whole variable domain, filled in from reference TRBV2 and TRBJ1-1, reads EPEVTQTPSHQVTQMGQEVILRCVPISNHLYFYWYRQILGQKVEFLVSFYNNEISEKSEIFDDQFSVERPDGSNFTLKIRSTKLEDSAMYFCASSEAQGRDTEAFFGQGTRLTVV.

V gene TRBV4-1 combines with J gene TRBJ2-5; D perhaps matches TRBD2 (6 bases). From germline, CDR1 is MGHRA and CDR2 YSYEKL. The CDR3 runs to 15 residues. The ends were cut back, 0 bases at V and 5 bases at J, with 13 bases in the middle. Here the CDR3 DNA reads TGCGCCAGCAGCCAAGATGGGGGGTCCGGGGAGACCCAGTACTTC. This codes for CASSQDGGSGETQYF.

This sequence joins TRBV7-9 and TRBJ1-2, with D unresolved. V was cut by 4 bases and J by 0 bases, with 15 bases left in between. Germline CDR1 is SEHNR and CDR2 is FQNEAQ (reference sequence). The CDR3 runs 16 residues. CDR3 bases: TGTGCCAGCAGCTCTCGGGGAGGAGAGACTAACTATGGCTACACCTTC. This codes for CASSSRGGETNYGYTF.

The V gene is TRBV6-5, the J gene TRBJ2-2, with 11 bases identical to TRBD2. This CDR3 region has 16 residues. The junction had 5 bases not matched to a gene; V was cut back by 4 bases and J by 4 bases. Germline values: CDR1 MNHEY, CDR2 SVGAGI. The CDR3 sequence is CASSSTSGTVTGELFF. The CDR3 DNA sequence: TGTGCCAGCAGTTCGACTAGCGGGACGGTCACCGGGGAGCTGTTTTTT.

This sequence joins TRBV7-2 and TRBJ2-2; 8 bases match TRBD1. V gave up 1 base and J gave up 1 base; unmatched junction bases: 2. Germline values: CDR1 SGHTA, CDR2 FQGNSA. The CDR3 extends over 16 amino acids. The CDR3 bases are TGTGCCAGCAGCTTAGTCGGGACAGGGAACACCGGGGAGCTGTTTTTT. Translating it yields CASSLVGTGNTGELFF.

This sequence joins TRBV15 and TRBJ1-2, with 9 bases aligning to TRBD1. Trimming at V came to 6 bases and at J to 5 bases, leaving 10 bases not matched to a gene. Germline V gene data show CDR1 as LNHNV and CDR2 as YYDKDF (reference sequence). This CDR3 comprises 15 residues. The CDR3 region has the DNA TGTGCCACCAGTACCGGGGGACAGGGATCATATGGCTACACCTTC. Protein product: CATSTGGQGSYGYTF. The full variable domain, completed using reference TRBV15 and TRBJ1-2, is DAMVIQNPRYQVTQFGKPVTLSCSQTLNHNVMYWYQQKSSQAPKLLFHYYDKDFNNEADTPDNFQSRRPNTSFCFLDIRSPGLGDTAMYLCATSTGGQGSYGYTFGSGTRLTVV.

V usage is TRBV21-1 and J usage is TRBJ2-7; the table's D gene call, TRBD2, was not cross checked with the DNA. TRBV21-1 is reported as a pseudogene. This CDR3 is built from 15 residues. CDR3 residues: CASSKVVGRTYEQYF. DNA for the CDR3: TGTGCCAGCAGCAAAGTCGTAGGGAGGACCTACGAGCAGTACTTC.

DNA for the CDR3: TGTGCCAGCAGCTTATTTGACAGGGGTGGCCTAGAGACCCAGTACTTC. Translating gives CASSLFDRGGLETQYF. The V and J genes are TRBV7-9 and TRBJ2-5; 8 bases are shared with TRBD1. The CDR3 has 16 residues. Germline assignment: CDR1 SEHNR and CDR2 FQNEAQ (reference sequence). J lost 4 bases, V lost 2 bases, and 9 bases had no gene match.

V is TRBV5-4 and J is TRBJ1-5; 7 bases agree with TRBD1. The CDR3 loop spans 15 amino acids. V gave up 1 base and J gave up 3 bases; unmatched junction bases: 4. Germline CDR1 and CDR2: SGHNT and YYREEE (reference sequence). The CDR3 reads CASSLWDRLNQPQHF. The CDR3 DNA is TGTGCCAGCAGCTTGTGGGACAGACTCAATCAGCCCCAGCATTTT. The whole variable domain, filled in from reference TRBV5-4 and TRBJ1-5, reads ETGVTQSPTHLIKTRGQQVTLRCSSQSGHNTVSWYQQALGQGPQFIFQYYREEENGRGNFPPRFSGLQFPNYSSELNVNALELDDSALYLCASSLWDRLNQPQHFGDGTRLSIL.

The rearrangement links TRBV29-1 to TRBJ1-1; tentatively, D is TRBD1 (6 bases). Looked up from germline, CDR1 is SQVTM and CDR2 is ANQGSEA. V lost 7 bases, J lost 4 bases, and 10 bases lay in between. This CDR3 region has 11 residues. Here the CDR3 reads CSAGGLTEAFF. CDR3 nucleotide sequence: TGCAGCGCCGGGGGGCTCACTGAAGCTTTCTTT.

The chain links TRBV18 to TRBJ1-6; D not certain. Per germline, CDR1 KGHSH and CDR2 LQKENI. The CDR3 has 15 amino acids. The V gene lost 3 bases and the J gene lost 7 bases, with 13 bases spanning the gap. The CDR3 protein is CASSPFTGRNSPLHF. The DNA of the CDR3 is TGTGCCAGCTCACCTTTCACCGGTCGGAATTCACCCCTCCACTTT.